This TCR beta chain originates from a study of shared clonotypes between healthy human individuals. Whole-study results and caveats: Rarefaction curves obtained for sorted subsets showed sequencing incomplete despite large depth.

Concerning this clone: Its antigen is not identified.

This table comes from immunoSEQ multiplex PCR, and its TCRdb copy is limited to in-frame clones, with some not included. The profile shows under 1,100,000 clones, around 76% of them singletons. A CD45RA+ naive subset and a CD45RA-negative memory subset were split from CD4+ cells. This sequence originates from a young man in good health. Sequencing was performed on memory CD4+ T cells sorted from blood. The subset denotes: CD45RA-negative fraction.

This chain's CDR3 is CASSSPGTGSITEAFF. The CDR3 DNA follows: TGTGCCAGCAGCTCTCCCGGGACAGGGAGTATAACTGAAGCTTTCTTT. The V call is TRBV5-4, the J call TRBJ1-1; TRBD1 matches at 9 bases. Losses at the gene ends were 3 bases for V and 5 bases for J; bases not matched to a gene: 11. Looked up from germline, CDR1 is SGHNT and CDR2 is YYREEE (reference sequence). CDR3 size: 16 residues.